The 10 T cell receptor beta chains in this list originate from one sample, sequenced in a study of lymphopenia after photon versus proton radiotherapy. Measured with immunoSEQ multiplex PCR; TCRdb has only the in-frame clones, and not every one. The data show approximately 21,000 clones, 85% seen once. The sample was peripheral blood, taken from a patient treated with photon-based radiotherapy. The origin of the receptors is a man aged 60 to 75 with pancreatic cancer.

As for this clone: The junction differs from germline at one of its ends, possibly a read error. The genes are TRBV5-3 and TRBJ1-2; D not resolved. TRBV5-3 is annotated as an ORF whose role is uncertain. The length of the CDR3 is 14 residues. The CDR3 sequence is CASSLGTELYGYTF. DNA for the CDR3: TGTGCCAGCAGCTTAGGTACAGAACTCTATGGCTACACCTTC.

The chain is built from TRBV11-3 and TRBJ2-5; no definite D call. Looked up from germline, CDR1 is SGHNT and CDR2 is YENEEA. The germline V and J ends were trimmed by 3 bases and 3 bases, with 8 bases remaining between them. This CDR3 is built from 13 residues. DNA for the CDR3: TGTGCCAGCAGCTTCTCGGCCGAAGAGACCCAGTACTTC. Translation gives CASSFSAEETQYF.

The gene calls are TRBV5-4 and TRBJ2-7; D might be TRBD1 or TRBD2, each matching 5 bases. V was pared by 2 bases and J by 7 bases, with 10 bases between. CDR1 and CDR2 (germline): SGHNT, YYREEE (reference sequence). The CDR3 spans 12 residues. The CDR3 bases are TGTGCCAGCAGCTTACATTGGGGGGAGCAGTACTTC. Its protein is CASSLHWGEQYF.

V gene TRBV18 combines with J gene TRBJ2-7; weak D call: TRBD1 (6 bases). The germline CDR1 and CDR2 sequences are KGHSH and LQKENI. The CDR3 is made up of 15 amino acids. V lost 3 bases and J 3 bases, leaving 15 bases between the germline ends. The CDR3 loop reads CASSPPTGRNYEQYF. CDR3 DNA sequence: TGTGCCAGCTCACCTCCTACAGGGAGAAACTACGAGCAGTACTTC.

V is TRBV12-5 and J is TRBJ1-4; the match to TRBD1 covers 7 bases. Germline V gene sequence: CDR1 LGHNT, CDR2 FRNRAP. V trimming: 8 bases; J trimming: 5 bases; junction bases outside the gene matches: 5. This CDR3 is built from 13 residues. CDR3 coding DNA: TGTGCTAGTTCGAAACAGGGGAATGAAAAACTGTTTTTT. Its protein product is CASSKQGNEKLFF. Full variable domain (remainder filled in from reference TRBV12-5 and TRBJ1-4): DARVTQTPRHKVTEMGQEVTMRCQPILGHNTVFWYRQTMMQGLELLAYFRNRAPLDDSGMPKDRFSAEMPDATLATLKIQPSEPRDSAVYFCASSKQGNEKLFFGSGTQLSVL.

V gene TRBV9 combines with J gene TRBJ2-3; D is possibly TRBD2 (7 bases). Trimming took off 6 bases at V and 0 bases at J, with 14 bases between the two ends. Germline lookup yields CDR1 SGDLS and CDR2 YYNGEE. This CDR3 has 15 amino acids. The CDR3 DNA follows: TGTGCCAGCACATCGGGGGGCTCGAGCACAGATACGCAGTATTTT. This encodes CASTSGGSSTDTQYF.

The chain's CDR3 is CASTAPCRSSSGNTIYF. The CDR3 nucleotides are TGTGCCAGCACCGCCCCCTGTCGATCTAGCTCTGGAAACACCATATATTTT. V gene TRBV9 combines with J gene TRBJ1-3; D not resolved. The V end was cut by 6 bases, the J end by 0 bases, with 19 bases between. CDR1 and CDR2 (germline): SGDLS, YYNGEE. The CDR3 loop spans 17 amino acids.

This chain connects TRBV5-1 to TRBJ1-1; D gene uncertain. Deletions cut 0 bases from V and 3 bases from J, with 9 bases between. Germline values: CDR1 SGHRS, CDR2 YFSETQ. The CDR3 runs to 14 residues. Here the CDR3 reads CASSLGQRDTEAFF. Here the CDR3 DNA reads TGCGCCAGCAGCTTGGGTCAGCGGGACACTGAAGCTTTCTTT.

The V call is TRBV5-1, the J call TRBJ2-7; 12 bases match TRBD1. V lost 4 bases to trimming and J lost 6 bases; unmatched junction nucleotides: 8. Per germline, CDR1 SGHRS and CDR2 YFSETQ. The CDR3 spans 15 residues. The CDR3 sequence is CASSAGTGGWGEQYF. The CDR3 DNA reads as TGCGCCAGCAGCGCCGGGACAGGGGGCTGGGGCGAGCAGTACTTC.

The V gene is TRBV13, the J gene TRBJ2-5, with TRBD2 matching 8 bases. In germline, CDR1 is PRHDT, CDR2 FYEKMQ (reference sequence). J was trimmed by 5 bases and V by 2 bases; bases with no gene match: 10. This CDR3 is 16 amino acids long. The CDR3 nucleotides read TGTGCCAGCAGCTTACCCGGGACTAGGGGGGTGGAGACCCAGTACTTC. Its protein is CASSLPGTRGVETQYF.